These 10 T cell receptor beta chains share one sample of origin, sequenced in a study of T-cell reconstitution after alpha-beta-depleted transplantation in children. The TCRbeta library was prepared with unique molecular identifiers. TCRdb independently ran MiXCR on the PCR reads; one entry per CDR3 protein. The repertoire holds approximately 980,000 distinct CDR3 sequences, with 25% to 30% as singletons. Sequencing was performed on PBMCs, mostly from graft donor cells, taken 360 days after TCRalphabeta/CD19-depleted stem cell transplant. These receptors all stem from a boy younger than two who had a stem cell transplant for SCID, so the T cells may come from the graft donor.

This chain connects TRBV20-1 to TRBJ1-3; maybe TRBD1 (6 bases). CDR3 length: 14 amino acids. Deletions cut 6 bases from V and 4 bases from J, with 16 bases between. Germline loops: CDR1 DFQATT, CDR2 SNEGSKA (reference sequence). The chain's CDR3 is CSAPVLGAGNTIYF. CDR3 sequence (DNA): TGCAGTGCCCCGGTTTTGGGGGCCGGAAACACCATATATTTT.

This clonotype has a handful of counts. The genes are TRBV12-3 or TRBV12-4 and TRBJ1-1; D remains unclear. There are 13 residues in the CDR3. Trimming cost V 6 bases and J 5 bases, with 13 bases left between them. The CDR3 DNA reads TGTGCCAGCAGCCCAAGGGTGAGGACTGAAGCTTTCTTT. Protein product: CASSPRVRTEAFF.

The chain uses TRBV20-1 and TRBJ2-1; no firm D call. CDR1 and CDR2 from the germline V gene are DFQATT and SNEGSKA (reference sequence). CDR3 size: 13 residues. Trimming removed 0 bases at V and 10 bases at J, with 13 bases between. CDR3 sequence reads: CSARDRWRSEQFF. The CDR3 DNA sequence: TGCAGTGCTAGAGATCGGTGGCGGTCAGAGCAGTTCTTC.

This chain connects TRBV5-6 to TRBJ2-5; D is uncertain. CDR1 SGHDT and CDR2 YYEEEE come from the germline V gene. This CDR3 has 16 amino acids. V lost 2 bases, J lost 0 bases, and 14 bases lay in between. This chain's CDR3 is CASSFVPTTYQETQYF. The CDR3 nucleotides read TGTGCCAGCAGCTTCGTTCCAACGACGTACCAAGAGACCCAGTACTTC.

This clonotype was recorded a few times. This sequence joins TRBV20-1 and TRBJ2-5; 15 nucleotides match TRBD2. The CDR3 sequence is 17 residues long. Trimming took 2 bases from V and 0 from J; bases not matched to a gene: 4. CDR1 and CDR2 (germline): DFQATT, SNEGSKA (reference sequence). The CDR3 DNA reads TGCAGTGCTAGAAGGACTAGCGGGGGGGGATACCAAGAGACCCAGTACTTC. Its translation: CSARRTSGGGYQETQYF.

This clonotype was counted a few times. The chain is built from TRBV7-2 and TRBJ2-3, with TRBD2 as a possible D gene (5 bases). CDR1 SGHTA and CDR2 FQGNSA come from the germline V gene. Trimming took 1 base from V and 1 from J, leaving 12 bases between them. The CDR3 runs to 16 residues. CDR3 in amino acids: CASSLGGSRRTDTQYF. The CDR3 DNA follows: TGTGCCAGCAGCTTAGGCGGGTCCAGACGCACAGATACGCAGTATTTT.

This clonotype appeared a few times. In DNA, the CDR3 is TGCAGCGGGGGAGGACAGCTGAACACTGAAGCTTTCTTT. Protein product: CSGGGQLNTEAFF. The rearrangement joins TRBV29-1 to TRBJ1-1; perhaps TRBD1 as D (6 bases). Per the germline V gene, CDR1 is SQVTM and CDR2 is ANQGSEA. With 7 bases removed from V and 0 bases from J, the gap between germline ends came to 12 bases. The CDR3 totals 13 residues.

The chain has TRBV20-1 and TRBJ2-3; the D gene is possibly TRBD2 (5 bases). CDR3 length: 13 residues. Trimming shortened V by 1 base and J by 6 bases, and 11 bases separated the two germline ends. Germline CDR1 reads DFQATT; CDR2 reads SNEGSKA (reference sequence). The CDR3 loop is CSARVRPGDTQYF. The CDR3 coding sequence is TGCAGTGCTAGAGTGCGGCCGGGGGATACGCAGTATTTT.

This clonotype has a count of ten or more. The CDR3 spells CASSLRIVRDRVNNEQFF. DNA for the CDR3: TGTGCCAGCAGCTTAAGGATCGTCCGGGACAGGGTCAACAATGAGCAGTTCTTC. This chain uses TRBV11-1 with TRBJ2-1; the match to TRBD1 covers 9 bases. CDR1 and CDR2 (germline): SGHAT, FQDESV (reference sequence). V trimming: 2 bases; J trimming: 5 bases; junction bases outside the gene matches: 13. CDR3 length: 18 amino acids.

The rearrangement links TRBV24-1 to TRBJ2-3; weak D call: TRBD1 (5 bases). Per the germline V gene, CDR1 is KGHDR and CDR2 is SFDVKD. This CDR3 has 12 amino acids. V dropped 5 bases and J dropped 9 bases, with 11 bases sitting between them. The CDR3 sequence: CATSGGRGTQYF. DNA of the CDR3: TGTGCCACCAGTGGAGGAAGGGGCACGCAGTATTTT.